This T cell receptor beta chain was recorded in a study of circulating and synovial CD4+ cells in juvenile arthritis. The J segment lost 2 bases and the V segment lost 4 bases, leaving 5 bases of the junction unmatched. Per germline, CDR1 MRHNA and CDR2 SNTAGT. This CDR3 is built from 16 residues. Measured with immunoSEQ multiplex PCR; TCRdb has only the in-frame clones, and not every one. This sample carries some 30,000 clones, 85% to 95% of them seen once, and the ten largest clones take 2.5% to 3.5%. This chain connects TRBV6-4 to TRBJ2-3, with 11 positions matching TRBD2. Sequencing was done on a sample of CD4+ T cells from blood. The receptor was isolated from a human donor with juvenile idiopathic arthritis. For the CDR3, the DNA is TGTGCCAGCAGTGTGGTAGCGGGAGGGCTCACAGATACGCAGTATTTT. Its translation is CASSVVAGGLTDTQYF.